Sequencing of this T cell receptor (beta chain) was carried out in a study of spatial heterogeneity in lung cancer. TCRdb re-derived calls from the 5' RACE reads in MiXCR, one entry per CDR3 protein. The table has 20,000 to 30,000 distinct CDR3 sequences, about 9.8% seen once; the top ten hold 20% to 25%. This clonotype was detected only a few times. Germline V gene sequence: CDR1 SGHNT, CDR2 YYREEE (reference sequence). The CDR3 is made up of 14 amino acids. V dropped 0 bases and J dropped 4 bases, with 10 bases sitting between them. The time point here: blood at routine non-recurrence follow-up after resection.

The sequencing used PBMCs, collected at follow-up. V is TRBV5-4 and J is TRBJ2-5; D ambiguous. This sequence originates from a male donor with early-stage non-small cell lung cancer. The CDR3 protein is CASSLGQTGETQYF. CDR3 coding DNA: TGTGCCAGCAGCTTGGGTCAGACTGGAGAGACCCAGTACTTC.